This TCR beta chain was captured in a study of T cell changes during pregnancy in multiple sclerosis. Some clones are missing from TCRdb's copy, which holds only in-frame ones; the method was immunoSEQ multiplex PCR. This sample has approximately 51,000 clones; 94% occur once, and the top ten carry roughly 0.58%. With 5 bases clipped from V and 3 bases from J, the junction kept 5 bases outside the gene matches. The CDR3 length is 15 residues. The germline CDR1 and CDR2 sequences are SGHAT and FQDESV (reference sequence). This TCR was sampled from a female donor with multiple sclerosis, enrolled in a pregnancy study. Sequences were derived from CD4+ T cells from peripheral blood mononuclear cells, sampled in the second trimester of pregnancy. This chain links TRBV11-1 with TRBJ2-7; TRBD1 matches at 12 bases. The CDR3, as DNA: TGTGCCAGCAGCCGAGGGACAGGGGGCATCTACGAGCAGTACTTC. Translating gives CASSRGTGGIYEQYF.